At least ten counts were recorded for the clone carrying this TCR beta chain. The CDR3 extends over 14 amino acids. Germline CDR1 and CDR2: SGHTA and FQGNSA. V shed 5 bases, J shed 7 bases, and the junction held 3 bases outside the gene matches. The record originates from a study of T cell repertoires in cytomegalovirus infection. Across the study: Indicated by public TCR beta signatures were CMV infection and matching HLA type.

TCRdb ran MiXCR on the reads and lists one entry per CDR3 protein. There are more than 400,000 distinct CDR3 sequences in the sample; around a quarter occur only once, and over 10% lies in the top ten. The chain couples TRBV7-2 to TRBJ2-1; 12 positions match TRBD2. The sequence was collected from a human donor in good health (CMV status not recorded). Some clones in this sample may be carry-over from other donors' samples. The sequencing input was PBMCs. The CDR3: CASSAGLAGNEQFF. Here the CDR3 DNA reads TGTGCCAGCAGCGCCGGACTAGCGGGAAATGAGCAGTTCTTC.